A single sample is the source of the 19 T cell receptor beta chains below, sequenced in a study of cytomegalovirus exposure and HLA in healthy donors. Data came from immunoSEQ multiplex PCR; TCRdb stores just in-frame clones and leaves some out. Of 95,000 to 120,000 clones listed, around 85% are singletons. Sequences were obtained from PBMCs. The receptor source for this set is a woman younger than 35 in good health and CMV-seronegative.

The chain recombines TRBV6-1 with TRBJ1-5; D gene ambiguous. V dropped 7 bases and J dropped 7 bases, with 17 bases sitting between them. The CDR3 runs to 14 residues. Germline CDR1 and CDR2: MNHNS and SASEGT. The CDR3 nucleotides are TGTGCCAGCACCCCCGCGGTGGAGGGACAGCCCCAGCATTTT. Amino acid sequence: CASTPAVEGQPQHF.

The chain has TRBV9 and TRBJ1-3; the D gene is possibly TRBD1 (6 bases). Germline V gene data show CDR1 as SGDLS and CDR2 as YYNGEE. The CDR3 is made up of 16 amino acids. The V end was cut by 2 bases, the J end by 2 bases, with 14 bases between. This chain's CDR3 is CASSVQKGGTGNTIYF. CDR3 DNA: TGTGCCAGCAGCGTCCAGAAGGGGGGGACTGGAAACACCATATATTTT.

The chain links TRBV6-1 to TRBJ1-1; D gene unclear. CDR3 length: 12 residues. CDR1 and CDR2 from the germline V gene are MNHNS and SASEGT. The V end was cut by 3 bases, the J end by 7 bases, with 9 bases between. This CDR3 is CASSESVFEAFF. In DNA, the CDR3 is TGTGCCAGCAGTGAGTCAGTATTTGAAGCTTTCTTT.

The rearrangement links TRBV6-5 to TRBJ2-2; 8 positions match TRBD2. The CDR3 covers 12 residues. Germline V gene data show CDR1 as MNHEY and CDR2 as SVGAGI. Trimming took 6 bases from V and 9 from J; bases not matched to a gene: 3. CDR3 sequence: CASSGGARELFF. CDR3 in DNA: TGTGCCAGCAGCGGGGGGGCCCGGGAGCTGTTTTTT.

This clone showed up just once. The rearrangement joins TRBV7-6 to TRBJ1-2; D not resolved. This CDR3 has 14 residues. The V end lost 5 bases, the J end lost 4 bases, and 14 bases lay between the germline ends. The V gene's germline CDR1 is SGHVS and CDR2 FNYEAQ. The CDR3 DNA sequence: TGTGCCAGCAGCCACGAGCCGACGGGCTATGGCTACACCTTC. Translating it yields CASSHEPTGYGYTF.

The chain is built from TRBV5-4 and TRBJ2-7; TRBD2 might be the D (6 bases). Trimming shortened V by 1 base and J by 1 base, and 18 bases separated the two germline ends. In germline, CDR1 is SGHNT, CDR2 YYREEE (reference sequence). This CDR3 comprises 17 residues. The CDR3: CASSLRVGIGGSYEQYF. The CDR3 nucleotides read TGTGCCAGCAGCTTGCGAGTTGGCATCGGGGGTTCCTACGAGCAGTACTTC.

The chain carries TRBV13 and TRBJ2-2; TRBD1 might be the D (6 bases). Germline assignment: CDR1 PRHDT and CDR2 FYEKMQ (reference sequence). Trimming took off 5 bases at V and 4 bases at J, with 11 bases between the two ends. This CDR3 region has 14 residues. The CDR3 loop reads CASSIRRGTGELFF. The CDR3 bases are TGTGCCAGCAGCATCCGCAGGGGCACCGGGGAGCTGTTTTTT. Combining the CDR3 with reference TRBV13 and TRBJ2-2 gives the whole variable domain AAGVIQSPRHLIKEKRETATLKCYPIPRHDTVYWYQQGPGQDPQFLISFYEKMQSDKGSIPDRFSAQQFSDYHSELNMSSLELGDSALYFCASSIRRGTGELFFGEGSRLTVL.

The chain has TRBV5-5 and TRBJ1-1; TRBD1 aligns across 7 bases. The CDR3 is 14 amino acids. Germline CDR1 and CDR2: SGHKS and YYEKEE (reference sequence). J was trimmed by 7 bases and V by 0 bases; bases with no gene match: 6. The CDR3 spells CASSLATRQGEAFF. CDR3 coding DNA: TGTGCCAGCAGCTTGGCTACTCGACAGGGTGAAGCTTTCTTT.

This chain connects TRBV7-8 to TRBJ1-5, with 7 bases identical to TRBD1. The CDR3 runs 15 residues. The V gene's germline CDR1 is SGHVS and CDR2 FQNEAQ. Losses at the gene ends were 5 bases for V and 7 bases for J; bases not matched to a gene: 11. The chain's CDR3 is CASSQLQGLVQPQHF. The DNA of the CDR3 is TGTGCCAGCAGCCAACTACAGGGGTTGGTGCAGCCCCAGCATTTT.

The V and J genes are TRBV4-1 and TRBJ1-5, with a weak D call TRBD1 (6 bases). The CDR3 loop spans 17 amino acids. V was trimmed by 4 bases and J by 0 bases, leaving 16 bases between them. Germline V gene lookup returns CDR1 MGHRA and CDR2 YSYEKL. The CDR3 DNA sequence: TGCGCCAGCAGCCTTACCGGGACACCAGATAGCAATCAGCCCCAGCATTTT. Protein product: CASSLTGTPDSNQPQHF.

The gene calls are TRBV7-8 and TRBJ1-2, with D perhaps TRBD1 (5 bases). The V end was cut by 4 bases, the J end by 4 bases, with 16 bases between. Germline loops: CDR1 SGHVS, CDR2 FQNEAQ. The CDR3 runs to 15 residues. The CDR3 reads CASSYAGRGAYGYTF. In nucleotides, the CDR3 is TGTGCCAGCAGCTATGCCGGGCGGGGCGCCTATGGCTACACCTTC.

The CDR3 DNA sequence: TGTGCCAGCAGTCCCGGTTACGCCCAGCCCCAGCATTTT. Its translation: CASSPGYAQPQHF. The gene calls are TRBV27 and TRBJ1-5; D not certain. The CDR3 sequence is 13 residues long. Germline V gives CDR1 MNHEY, CDR2 SMNVEV (reference sequence). V lost 5 bases and J 7 bases, leaving 12 bases between the germline ends.

V is TRBV27 and J is TRBJ1-1; 9 bases fit TRBD1. The CDR3 is made up of 15 amino acids. From germline, CDR1 is MNHEY and CDR2 SMNVEV (reference sequence). With 2 bases clipped from V and 5 bases from J, the junction kept 6 bases outside the gene matches. The CDR3 sequence is CASSLGTGWVTEAFF. Written as DNA, the CDR3 is TGTGCCAGCAGTTTAGGGACAGGGTGGGTTACTGAAGCTTTCTTT.

The chain recombines TRBV5-6 with TRBJ2-1, with 11 bases fitting TRBD2. V lost 2 bases, J lost 6 bases, and 4 bases stayed unmatched. Germline V CDR1 and CDR2: SGHDT, YYEEEE. This CDR3 region has 15 residues. The CDR3 DNA reads TGTGCCAGCAGCTTAGGCCTAGCGGGGGGCAATGAGCAGTTCTTC. Its translation is CASSLGLAGGNEQFF.

The chain is built from TRBV29-1 and TRBJ2-7; possibly TRBD1 for D (6 bases). Per germline, CDR1 SQVTM and CDR2 ANQGSEA. The CDR3 loop spans 12 amino acids. Trimming pared 6 bases from V and 7 bases from J, leaving 16 bases between. CDR3: CSVAAGQGEQYF. CDR3 DNA: TGCAGCGTCGCTGCCGGGCAGGGGGAGCAGTACTTC.

The chain combines TRBV7-9 with TRBJ1-2, with D possibly being TRBD1 (5 bases). The CDR3 runs 13 residues. The germline CDR1 and CDR2 sequences are SEHNR and FQNEAQ (reference sequence). Trimming removed 1 base at V and 6 bases at J, with 9 bases between. CDR3 in DNA: TGTGCCAGCAGCTTAGAATCGGGGGATGGCTACACCTTC. This encodes CASSLESGDGYTF.

The CDR3: CASGTGTGYYEQYF. The DNA for the CDR3 is TGTGCCAGCGGAACCGGGACAGGTTATTACGAGCAGTACTTC. The gene calls are TRBV27 and TRBJ2-7, with 8 nucleotides matching TRBD1. CDR1 is MNHEY and CDR2 is SMNVEV in the germline V gene (reference sequence). The trim removed 8 bases at V and 4 bases at J, leaving 10 bases unmatched. The CDR3 is 14 residues long.

The chain carries TRBV4-1 and TRBJ2-5, with D uncertain. The CDR3 is 14 amino acids. V was shortened by 1 base and J by 5 bases, with 11 bases between the two germline ends. The V gene's germline CDR1 is MGHRA and CDR2 YSYEKL. Written as DNA, the CDR3 is TGCGCCAGCAGCCAAGGCCCCTCGGTGGAGACCCAGTACTTC. Residues: CASSQGPSVETQYF.

This clone is judged medium-sized (0.01 to 0.1%). The V gene is TRBV21-1, the J gene TRBJ1-2; TRBD1 reflects the table's D call only, with no check against the DNA. TRBV21-1 is a documented pseudogene. The length of the CDR3 is 14 residues. The CDR3 coding sequence is TGTGCCAGCAGCAAAGGGGGCGCTAACTATGGCTACACCTTC. Encoded protein: CASSKGGANYGYTF.